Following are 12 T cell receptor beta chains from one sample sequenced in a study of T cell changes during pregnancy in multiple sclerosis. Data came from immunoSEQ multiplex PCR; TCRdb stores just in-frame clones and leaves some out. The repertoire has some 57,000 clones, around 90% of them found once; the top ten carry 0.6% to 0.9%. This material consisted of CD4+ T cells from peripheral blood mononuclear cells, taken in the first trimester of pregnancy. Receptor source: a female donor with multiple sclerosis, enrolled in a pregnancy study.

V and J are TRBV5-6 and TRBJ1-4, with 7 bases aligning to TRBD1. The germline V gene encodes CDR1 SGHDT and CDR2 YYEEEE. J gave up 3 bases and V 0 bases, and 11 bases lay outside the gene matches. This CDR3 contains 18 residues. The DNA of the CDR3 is TGTGCCAGCAGCTTGGAGAAGGGGGCGATTAAGGCTAATGAAAAACTGTTTTTT. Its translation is CASSLEKGAIKANEKLFF.

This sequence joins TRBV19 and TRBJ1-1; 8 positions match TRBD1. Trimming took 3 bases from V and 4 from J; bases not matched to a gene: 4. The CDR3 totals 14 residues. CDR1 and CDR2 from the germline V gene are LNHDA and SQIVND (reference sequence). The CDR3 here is CASSIGQGATEAFF. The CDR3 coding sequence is TGTGCCAGTAGTATTGGTCAGGGGGCCACTGAAGCTTTCTTT.

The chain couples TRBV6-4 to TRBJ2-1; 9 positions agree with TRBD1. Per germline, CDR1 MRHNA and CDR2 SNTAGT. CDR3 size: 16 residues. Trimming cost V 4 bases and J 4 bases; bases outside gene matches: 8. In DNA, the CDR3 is TGTGCCAGCAGTGGAGGACCGGGACAGGGTTACAATGAGCAGTTCTTC. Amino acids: CASSGGPGQGYNEQFF.

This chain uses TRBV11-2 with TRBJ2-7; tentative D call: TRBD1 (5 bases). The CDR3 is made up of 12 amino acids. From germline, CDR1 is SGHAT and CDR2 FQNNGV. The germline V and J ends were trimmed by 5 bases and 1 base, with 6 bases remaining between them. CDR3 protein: CASSRGSYEQYF. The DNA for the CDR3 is TGTGCCAGCAGCAGGGGATCCTACGAGCAGTACTTC. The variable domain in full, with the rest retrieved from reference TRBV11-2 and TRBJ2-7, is EAGVAQSPRYKIIEKRQSVAFWCNPISGHATLYWYQQILGQGPKLLIQFQNNGVVDDSQLPKDRFSAERLKGVDSTLKIQPAKLEDSAVYLCASSRGSYEQYFGPGTRLTVT.

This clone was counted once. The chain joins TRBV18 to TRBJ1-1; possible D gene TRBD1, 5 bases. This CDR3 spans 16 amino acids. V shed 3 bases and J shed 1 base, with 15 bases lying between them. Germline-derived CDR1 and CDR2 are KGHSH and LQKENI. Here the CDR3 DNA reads TGTGCCAGCTCACCCGGTCAGGGTAAGGGGAACACTGAAGCTTTCTTT. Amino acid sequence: CASSPGQGKGNTEAFF.

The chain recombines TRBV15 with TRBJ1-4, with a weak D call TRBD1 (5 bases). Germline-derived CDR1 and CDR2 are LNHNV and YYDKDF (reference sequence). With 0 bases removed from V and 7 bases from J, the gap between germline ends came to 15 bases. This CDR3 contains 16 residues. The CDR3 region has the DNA TGTGCCACCAGCAGAGATGGGCGGGGGACCGGTGAAAAACTGTTTTTT. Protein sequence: CATSRDGRGTGEKLFF.

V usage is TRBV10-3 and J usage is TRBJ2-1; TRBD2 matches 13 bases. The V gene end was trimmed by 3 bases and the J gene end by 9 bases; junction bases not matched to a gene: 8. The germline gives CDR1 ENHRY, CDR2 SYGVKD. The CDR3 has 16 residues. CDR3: CAISELAGGHRTEQFF. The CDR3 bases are TGTGCCATCAGTGAACTAGCGGGGGGGCATCGCACTGAGCAGTTCTTC.

CDR3 loop: CASSVGQGRFHEQYF. Written as DNA, the CDR3 is TGTGCCAGCAGCGTAGGGCAGGGCAGGTTCCACGAGCAGTACTTC. This chain links TRBV9 with TRBJ2-7; weak D call: TRBD1 (5 bases). Trimming pared 0 bases from V and 5 bases from J, leaving 15 bases between. This CDR3 spans 15 amino acids. CDR1 is SGDLS, CDR2 YYNGEE, per germline.

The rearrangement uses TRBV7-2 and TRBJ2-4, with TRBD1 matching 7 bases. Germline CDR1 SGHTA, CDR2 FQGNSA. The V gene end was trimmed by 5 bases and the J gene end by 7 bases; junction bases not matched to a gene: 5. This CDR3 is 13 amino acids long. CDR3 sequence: CASSARQGNIQYF. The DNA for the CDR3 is TGTGCCAGCAGCGCCCGACAGGGTAACATTCAGTACTTC. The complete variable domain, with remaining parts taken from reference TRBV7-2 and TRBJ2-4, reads GAGVSQSPSNKVTEKGKDVELRCDPISGHTALYWYRQSLGQGLEFLIYFQGNSAPDKSGLPSDRFSAERTGGSVSTLTIQRTQQEDSAVYLCASSARQGNIQYFGAGTRLSVL.

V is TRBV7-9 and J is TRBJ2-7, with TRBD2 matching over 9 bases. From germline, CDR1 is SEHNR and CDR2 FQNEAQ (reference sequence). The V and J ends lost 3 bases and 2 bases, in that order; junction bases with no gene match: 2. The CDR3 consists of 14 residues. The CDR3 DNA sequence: TGTGCCAGCAGCTTTAGCGGGAGAACCTACGAGCAGTACTTC. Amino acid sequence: CASSFSGRTYEQYF.

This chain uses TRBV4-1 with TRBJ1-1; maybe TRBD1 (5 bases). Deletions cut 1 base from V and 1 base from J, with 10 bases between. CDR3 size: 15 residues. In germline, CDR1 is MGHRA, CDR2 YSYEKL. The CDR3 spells CASSQARDRNTEAFF. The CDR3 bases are TGCGCCAGCAGCCAAGCCCGAGACAGGAACACTGAAGCTTTCTTT.

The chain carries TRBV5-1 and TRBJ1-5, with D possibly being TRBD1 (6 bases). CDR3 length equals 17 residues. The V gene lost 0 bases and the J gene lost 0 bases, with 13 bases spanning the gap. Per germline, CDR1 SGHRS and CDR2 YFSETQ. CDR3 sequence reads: CASSLGIGTSSNQPQHF. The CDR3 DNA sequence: TGCGCCAGCAGCTTGGGTATTGGGACATCTAGCAATCAGCCCCAGCATTTT.